One sample yielded the 22 T cell receptor beta chains listed below, sequenced in a study of blood T cell repertoires in COVID-19. Only in-frame clones appear in the TCRdb table, and some are missing; sequencing was by immunoSEQ multiplex PCR. The profile shows under 500,000 clones, about 89% of them singletons. Material: peripheral blood. The source is a woman aged 25 to 39 with acute or convalescent COVID-19.

V and J are TRBV18 and TRBJ2-5; no firm D call. The V gene lost 3 bases and the J gene lost 1 base, with 15 bases spanning the gap. Germline values: CDR1 KGHSH, CDR2 LQKENI. The CDR3 length is 16 residues. The CDR3 DNA reads as TGTGCCAGCTCACCTGCCCCCGAGACTTTCCAAGAGACCCAGTACTTC. Protein: CASSPAPETFQETQYF. The full variable domain, rest sourced from reference TRBV18 and TRBJ2-5, is NAGVMQNPRHLVRRRGQEARLRCSPMKGHSHVYWYRQLPEEGLKFMVYLQKENIIDESGMPKERFSAEFPKEGPSILRIQQVVRGDSAAYFCASSPAPETFQETQYFGPGTRLLVL.

The V gene is TRBV19, the J gene TRBJ2-1, with 8 nucleotides matching TRBD2. V trimming: 1 base; J trimming: 9 bases; junction bases outside the gene matches: 8. Germline-derived CDR1 and CDR2 are LNHDA and SQIVND (reference sequence). This CDR3 spans 15 amino acids. The CDR3, as DNA: TGTGCCAGTAGTATAGGGTCTGCGGGGGGTGGTGAGCAGTTCTTC. Amino acids: CASSIGSAGGGEQFF.

The J gene is TRBJ2-3, the V gene TRBV4-1; 7 positions match TRBD1. The CDR3 sequence is 15 residues long. CDR1 and CDR2 from the germline V gene are MGHRA and YSYEKL. Trimming removed 1 base from V and 5 bases from J; junction bases left unmatched: 6. The CDR3 region is CASSQGAPGGDTQYF. DNA of the CDR3: TGCGCCAGCAGCCAAGGTGCCCCAGGGGGAGATACGCAGTATTTT.

About this clone: The conserved phenylalanine or tryptophan normally closing the CDR3 is absent here, so this likely arose from a read error. It is unclear where the CDR3 begins or ends on the DNA, so no DNA is shown, and the CDR3 is as TCRdb lists it. This chain connects TRBV30 to TRBJ2-3; the table calls TRBD2, which could not be checked here. Per the germline V gene, CDR1 is GTSNPN and CDR2 is SVGIG (reference sequence). The CDR3 is 11 residues long, ends included. This CDR3 reads CAWSAGVGGFL.

J is TRBJ1-2 and V is TRBV13; D may be TRBD1 (5 bases). The germline gives CDR1 PRHDT, CDR2 FYEKMQ (reference sequence). The CDR3 runs to 16 residues. The V gene lost 5 bases and the J gene lost 1 base, with 17 bases spanning the gap. CDR3 in DNA: TGTGCCAGCAGCAGACCCTCTTTAGGGGTTAACTATGGCTACACCTTC. Its protein is CASSRPSLGVNYGYTF.

This chain uses TRBV14 with TRBJ2-5; a possible D gene is TRBD2 (6 bases). This CDR3 region has 14 residues. The V gene's germline CDR1 is SGHDN and CDR2 FVKESK. V was pared by 1 base and J by 5 bases, with 11 bases between. CDR3 residues: CASSQVLAWETQYF. The CDR3 DNA reads TGTGCCAGCAGCCAAGTTCTAGCGTGGGAGACCCAGTACTTC.

The CDR3 sequence: CASSLDRLGEQYF. In nucleotides, the CDR3 is TGTGCCAGCAGTTTGGACAGGTTGGGAGAGCAGTACTTC. The chain uses TRBV2 and TRBJ2-7, with TRBD1 identical over 7 bases. The CDR3 is made up of 13 amino acids. Germline lookup yields CDR1 SNHLY and CDR2 FYNNEI. V dropped 5 bases and J dropped 7; count of bases not matched to a gene: 8. Filled out from reference TRBV2 and TRBJ2-7, the complete variable domain reads EPEVTQTPSHQVTQMGQEVILRCVPISNHLYFYWYRQILGQKVEFLVSFYNNEISEKSEIFDDQFSVERPDGSNFTLKIRSTKLEDSAMYFCASSLDRLGEQYFGPGTRLTVT.

The chain uses TRBV7-6 and TRBJ2-7; 8 bases line up with TRBD2. The CDR3 contains 12 residues. Trimming removed 5 bases from V and 5 bases from J; junction bases left unmatched: 2. The germline V gene encodes CDR1 SGHVS and CDR2 FNYEAQ. DNA of the CDR3: TGTGCCAGCAGCCCGGGGGGGGACGAGCAGTACTTC. It encodes CASSPGGDEQYF.

CDR3 nucleotides: TGTGCCAGCAGTTCTGGCCTTCCTTATACATACGAGCAGTACTTC. Its translation: CASSSGLPYTYEQYF. The V and J genes are TRBV28 and TRBJ2-7; D gene uncertain. The CDR3 runs 15 residues. Germline CDR1 and CDR2: MDHEN and SYDVKM. V lost 4 bases, J lost 4 bases, and 17 bases lay in between.

This clone was observed once. The chain has TRBV27 and TRBJ1-6, with D maybe TRBD1 (6 bases). CDR3 length: 15 amino acids. Germline V gives CDR1 MNHEY, CDR2 SMNVEV (reference sequence). With 2 bases removed from V and 9 bases from J, the gap between germline ends came to 14 bases. The chain's CDR3 is CASSLGTSPSSPLHF. CDR3 coding DNA: TGTGCCAGCAGTTTAGGGACATCTCCTTCTTCACCCCTCCACTTT.

The chain combines TRBV28 with TRBJ1-1; no clear D gene. CDR1 and CDR2 (germline): MDHEN, SYDVKM. This CDR3 has 11 amino acids. V gave up 6 bases and J gave up 1 base, with 3 bases separating them. Here the CDR3 DNA reads TGTGCCAGCAGCTCGAACACTGAAGCTTTCTTT. Protein product: CASSSNTEAFF. The full variable domain, rest sourced from reference TRBV28 and TRBJ1-1, is DVKVTQSSRYLVKRTGEKVFLECVQDMDHENMFWYRQDPGLGLRLIYFSYDVKMKEKGDIPEGYSVSREKKERFSLILESASTNQTSMYLCASSSNTEAFFGQGTRLTVV.

The chain recombines TRBV11-2 with TRBJ2-3; 8 positions match TRBD1. Per germline, CDR1 SGHAT and CDR2 FQNNGV. V gave up 5 bases and J gave up 3 bases; unmatched junction bases: 13. The CDR3 sequence is 17 residues long. Here the CDR3 reads CASSSRGLFTRTDTQYF. The CDR3 region has the DNA TGTGCCAGCAGCAGCAGGGGGCTTTTCACTAGGACAGATACGCAGTATTTT.

This clone was counted once. The chain is built from TRBV5-6 and TRBJ2-7; 7 nucleotides align to TRBD1. Germline values: CDR1 SGHDT, CDR2 YYEEEE. Trimming at V came to 6 bases and at J to 4 bases, leaving 10 bases not matched to a gene. The CDR3 runs 14 residues. This CDR3 reads CASTWGRGKYEQYF. As DNA, the CDR3 is TGTGCCAGCACCTGGGGCAGGGGGAAATACGAGCAGTACTTC.

The chain has TRBV19 and TRBJ2-3, with TRBD2 matching 8 bases. Germline V gene lookup returns CDR1 LNHDA and CDR2 SQIVND (reference sequence). V lost 0 bases to trimming and J lost 9 bases; unmatched junction nucleotides: 5. The CDR3 totals 14 residues. The CDR3 region has the DNA TGTGCCAGTAGTATAGACCATAGCGGGGTGACGCAGTATTTT. Amino acid sequence: CASSIDHSGVTQYF. Based on the CDR3 plus reference TRBV19 and TRBJ2-3, the full variable domain is DGGITQSPKYLFRKEGQNVTLSCEQNLNHDAMYWYRQDPGQGLRLIYYSQIVNDFQKGDIAEGYSVSREKKESFPLTVTSAQKNPTAFYLCASSIDHSGVTQYFGPGTRLTVL.

In its sample, this clone was seen a few times. The V and J genes are TRBV2 and TRBJ2-7; TRBD1 might be the D (6 bases). Trimming took off 6 bases at V and 6 bases at J, with 15 bases between the two ends. There are 13 residues in the CDR3. Germline V gene data show CDR1 as SNHLY and CDR2 as FYNNEI. CDR3 loop: CASSRDTRSEQYF. CDR3 DNA: TGTGCCAGCAGCCGGGACACTCGGAGCGAGCAGTACTTC. Full variable domain (rest looked up from reference TRBV2 and TRBJ2-7): EPEVTQTPSHQVTQMGQEVILRCVPISNHLYFYWYRQILGQKVEFLVSFYNNEISEKSEIFDDQFSVERPDGSNFTLKIRSTKLEDSAMYFCASSRDTRSEQYFGPGTRLTVT.

This chain's CDR3 is CASSLYRGTEAFF. As DNA, the CDR3 is TGTGCCAGCAGCCTTTACAGGGGGACTGAAGCTTTCTTT. The chain uses TRBV14 and TRBJ1-1, with 8 bases aligning to TRBD1. V lost 4 bases to trimming and J lost 5 bases; unmatched junction nucleotides: 3. The V gene's germline CDR1 is SGHDN and CDR2 FVKESK. This CDR3 comprises 13 residues.

The V gene is TRBV4-1, the J gene TRBJ2-5; perhaps TRBD2 as D (6 bases). Trimming cost V 0 bases and J 3 bases, with 8 bases left between them. CDR1 MGHRA and CDR2 YSYEKL come from the germline V gene. This CDR3 has 14 residues. The CDR3 sequence is CASSQDGGKETQYF. CDR3 coding DNA: TGCGCCAGCAGCCAAGATGGGGGGAAAGAGACCCAGTACTTC.

V gene TRBV7-3 combines with J gene TRBJ2-2; tentatively, D is TRBD1 (5 bases). Germline V gene sequence: CDR1 SGHTA, CDR2 FQGTGA. Trimming pared 1 base from V and 4 bases from J, leaving 7 bases between. The CDR3 runs to 14 residues. Here the CDR3 DNA reads TGTGCCAGCAGCTTAATAGGGGCCACCGGGGAGCTGTTTTTT. Translation gives CASSLIGATGELFF.

This clone showed up just once. The rearrangement uses TRBV29-1 and TRBJ1-1; 7 bases line up with TRBD1. The V gene end was trimmed by 4 bases and the J gene end by 7 bases; junction bases not matched to a gene: 9. Germline CDR1 reads SQVTM; CDR2 reads ANQGSEA. The CDR3 consists of 13 residues. As DNA, the CDR3 is TGCAGCGTTGGGTCGTGGCAGGGGGGTGAAGCTTTCTTT. It translates to CSVGSWQGGEAFF.

This clone has only one observation. The chain recombines TRBV2 with TRBJ2-5; 9 bases fit TRBD1. CDR1 is SNHLY, CDR2 FYNNEI, per germline. This CDR3 comprises 16 residues. V was clipped by 4 bases and J by 5 bases; unmatched bases: 11. CDR3 amino acids: CASSVGVQGAKETQYF. CDR3 sequence (DNA): TGTGCCAGCAGTGTCGGGGTACAGGGGGCTAAGGAGACCCAGTACTTC.

The gene calls are TRBV19 and TRBJ1-2, with unresolved D. The ends were cut back, 7 bases at V and 0 bases at J, with 15 bases in the middle. CDR1 and CDR2 (germline): LNHDA, SQIVND (reference sequence). The CDR3 runs to 15 residues. CDR3 in DNA: TGTGCCAGTAAGGCGGAGACGATTGCTAACTATGGCTACACCTTC. Its protein is CASKAETIANYGYTF. Variable domain in full (rest from reference TRBV19 and TRBJ1-2): DGGITQSPKYLFRKEGQNVTLSCEQNLNHDAMYWYRQDPGQGLRLIYYSQIVNDFQKGDIAEGYSVSREKKESFPLTVTSAQKNPTAFYLCASKAETIANYGYTFGSGTRLTVV.

The V call is TRBV10-3, the J call TRBJ2-5; D is uncertain. The CDR3 extends over 12 amino acids. Trimming took 3 bases from V and 5 from J, leaving 7 bases between them. Germline V gene sequence: CDR1 ENHRY, CDR2 SYGVKD. The CDR3 region is CAISDQSETQYF. The CDR3 region has the DNA TGTGCCATCAGTGATCAGTCCGAGACCCAGTACTTC.